The T cell receptor beta chain under discussion was sequenced for a study of cytomegalovirus exposure and HLA in healthy donors. Whole-study context: Sequencing of around 200 million T cells in an earlier analysis found about 120 million unique TCR beta sequences.

Germline trimming cut 4 bases from V and 8 bases from J; bases unmatched to any gene: 6. From germline, CDR1 is SGHNT and CDR2 YYREEE (reference sequence). The CDR3 consists of 15 residues. PCR was performed using 60 Vbeta and 13 Jbeta primers. TCRdb's copy holds only in-frame clones and misses some; the assay was immunoSEQ multiplex PCR. The data contain about 130,000 clones, 77% of them seen just once; the ten biggest clones take up 9.5% to 15%. The receptor was derived from a woman between 40 and 55 years old in good health and CMV-seropositive. This chain uses TRBV5-4 with TRBJ2-1; 13 positions agree with TRBD2. Specimen: PBMCs. The CDR3 DNA is TGTGCCAGCAGCCTCAGGACTAGCGGGAGCGATGAGCAGTTCTTC. This gives the protein CASSLRTSGSDEQFF.